The 7 T cell receptor beta chains in this list originate from one sample, sequenced in a study of shared clonotypes between healthy human individuals. Here immunoSEQ multiplex PCR was the method, and the copy in TCRdb shows in-frame clones only, minus some. The repertoire holds 550,000 to 650,000 clones, approximately 96% seen once, with less than 0.13% in the top ten. Terminally differentiated effector memory CD45RA+ cells were excluded by CCR7 positive selection of CD45RO-negative cells. The material sequenced was naive CD8+ T cells sorted from blood. These receptors originate from a woman aged 25 to 39 in good health.

This clone was picked up a small number of times. The sample holds other DNA sequences that translate to the same CDR3. This chain links TRBV5-4 with TRBJ2-5; unclear D gene. With 2 bases removed from V and 5 bases from J, the gap between germline ends came to 10 bases. The CDR3 sequence is 13 residues long. CDR1 is SGHNT, CDR2 YYREEE, per germline (reference sequence). Written as DNA, the CDR3 is TGTGCCAGCAGCTTTGAGGCCTCGGAGACCCAGTACTTC. It specifies CASSFEASETQYF.

V is TRBV9 and J is TRBJ2-7; maybe TRBD2 (5 bases). The germline gives CDR1 SGDLS, CDR2 YYNGEE. This CDR3 contains 15 residues. Trimming took 7 bases from V and 1 from J, leaving 18 bases between them. CDR3 coding DNA: TGTGCCAGCGCAGAAGGCGGGCAATATTCCTACGAGCAGTACTTC. It encodes CASAEGGQYSYEQYF. Combining the CDR3 with reference TRBV9 and TRBJ2-7 gives the whole variable domain DSGVTQTPKHLITATGQRVTLRCSPRSGDLSVYWYQQSLDQGLQFLIQYYNGEERAKGNILERFSAQQFPDLHSELNLSSLELGDSALYFCASAEGGQYSYEQYFGPGTRLTVT.

The gene calls are TRBV28 and TRBJ2-7, with a tentative D call TRBD2 (6 bases). Germline V lookup: CDR1 MDHEN, CDR2 SYDVKM. The germline V and J ends were trimmed by 7 bases and 1 base, with 14 bases remaining between them. The CDR3 totals 14 residues. CDR3 DNA sequence: TGTGCCAGCAACGGGGTCCGGGAGTCCTACGAGCAGTACTTC. Translated, it gives CASNGVRESYEQYF.

This clone occurred once. V usage is TRBV4-1 and J usage is TRBJ2-1; TRBD2 might be the D (5 bases). Germline V gives CDR1 MGHRA, CDR2 YSYEKL. V gave up 3 bases and J gave up 4 bases, with 7 bases separating them. This CDR3 has 13 residues. CDR3 amino acids: CASSHGNYNEQFF. The CDR3 nucleotides are TGCGCCAGCAGCCACGGGAATTACAATGAGCAGTTCTTC.

The chain carries TRBV4-1 and TRBJ1-4; 10 bases map to TRBD1. The CDR3 runs 16 residues. Germline V gives CDR1 MGHRA, CDR2 YSYEKL. V was clipped by 3 bases and J by 8 bases; unmatched bases: 9. CDR3 coding DNA: TGCGCCAGCAGCCAGGTCCCCGGGACAGGGGTAGAAAAACTGTTTTTT. This translates into CASSQVPGTGVEKLFF.

This clone showed up just once. This chain uses TRBV7-7 with TRBJ2-3; either TRBD1 or TRBD2 may supply D (6 bases each). V lost 3 bases and J 2 bases, leaving 12 bases between the germline ends. The CDR3 sequence is 15 residues long. CDR1 and CDR2 from the germline V gene are SSHAT and FNYEAQ (reference sequence). In DNA, the CDR3 is TGTGCCAGCAGCTTGAGGGGGGCCCCCACAGATACGCAGTATTTT. Amino acid sequence: CASSLRGAPTDTQYF.

The chain is built from TRBV27 and TRBJ2-1, with TRBD1 matching 7 bases. Trimming removed 7 bases from V and 7 bases from J; junction bases left unmatched: 10. The V gene's germline CDR1 is MNHEY and CDR2 SMNVEV (reference sequence). CDR3 length equals 14 residues. The DNA of the CDR3 is TGTGCCAGCACATCCGGGACAGTCAAAAATGAGCAGTTCTTC. Protein product: CASTSGTVKNEQFF.